Presented here are 5 T cell receptor beta chains from one specimen sequenced in a study of CD8+ T cells in alopecia areata. The treatment is: oral pan-JAK inhibitor, 5-10 mg twice daily. cDNA serving as the sequencing template came from extracted, reverse transcribed RNA. Libraries were prepared by immunoSEQ multiplex PCR; TCRdb keeps only in-frame clonotypes and omits some of them. This table has fewer than 250,000 clones, around three fifths appearing once. The sequencing here drew on CD4+ T cells sorted from blood, taken at week 24, from a patient treated with tofacitinib. The receptors shown here come from a human donor with alopecia areata.

Points on this clone: Other DNA variants within this sample encode the same CDR3. The CDR3 sequence is CSVQGNEAFF. CDR3 nucleotides: TGCAGTGTCCAGGGGAATGAAGCTTTCTTT. This chain joins TRBV29-1 and TRBJ1-1, with D perhaps TRBD1 (6 bases). This CDR3 comprises 10 residues. Germline CDR1 and CDR2: SQVTM and ANQGSEA.

J is TRBJ2-7 and V is TRBV19; 10 nucleotides match TRBD2. The ends lost 4 bases at V and 5 bases at J; junction bases unmatched: 17. The germline V gene has CDR1 LNHDA and CDR2 SQIVND (reference sequence). The CDR3 runs 18 residues. CDR3 bases: TGTGCCAGTAGTACCTCCTGGGCTAGCGGGGGCCCCGGCGACGAGCAGTACTTC. Translating gives CASSTSWASGGPGDEQYF. Full variable domain (rest looked up from reference TRBV19 and TRBJ2-7): DGGITQSPKYLFRKEGQNVTLSCEQNLNHDAMYWYRQDPGQGLRLIYYSQIVNDFQKGDIAEGYSVSREKKESFPLTVTSAQKNPTAFYLCASSTSWASGGPGDEQYFGPGTRLTVT.

The chain combines TRBV6-5 with TRBJ1-2; no clear D. CDR1 is MNHEY, CDR2 SVGAGI, per germline. Trimming cost V 3 bases and J 7 bases, with 0 bases left between them. The CDR3 is 9 amino acids. The CDR3 DNA sequence: TGTGCCAGCAGTTATGGCTACACCTTC. Protein product: CASSYGYTF.

The table lists this clone with a few counts. The genes are TRBV2 and TRBJ2-3; tentative D call: TRBD2 (5 bases). Germline loops: CDR1 SNHLY, CDR2 FYNNEI. The CDR3 has 14 amino acids. V gave up 5 bases and J gave up 2 bases, with 11 bases separating them. CDR3: CASSKDLPTDTQYF. In DNA form, the CDR3 reads TGTGCCAGCAGTAAGGACTTACCCACAGATACGCAGTATTTT.

This clone was seen more than once but under ten times. The chain recombines TRBV7-8 with TRBJ2-5, with a possible D match to TRBD2 (6 bases). The V gene's germline CDR1 is SGHVS and CDR2 FQNEAQ. This CDR3 is built from 14 residues. V was cut by 4 bases and J by 4 bases, with 13 bases left in between. CDR3 sequence: CASSSRSEGETQYF. The CDR3 nucleotides read TGTGCCAGCAGCTCCAGGTCGGAGGGAGAGACCCAGTACTTC.